This T cell receptor beta chain appears in the sequencing data of a study of shared clonotypes between healthy human individuals. On the study more broadly: Contributing individuals were two females and three males aged 18 to 49. Whole-study findings and limits: Shared across a few donors were around 5% of the naive CD4 clonotypes.

Positive CCR7 selection of CD45RO-negative cells yielded the naive CD8 cells, and terminally differentiated effector memory CD45RA+ cells were excluded. Each donor was a Caucasian adult residing in Nashville, Tennessee. The protocol was immunoSEQ multiplex PCR, while the TCRdb copy is restricted to in-frame clones and leaves out a portion. The sample contains 2 million or so clones, about 95% of which appear only once. Points on this clone: Its antigen is unidentified.

This receptor was identified in a man aged 18 to 30 in good health. Specimen: naive CD8+ T cells sorted from blood.

Here the CDR3 DNA reads TGTGCCAGCAGCTCATTAGCGGGAGGGCCCTACGAGCAGTACTTC. Its translation is CASSSLAGGPYEQYF. The rearrangement joins TRBV7-6 to TRBJ2-7; 11 bases fit TRBD2. CDR1 SGHVS and CDR2 FNYEAQ come from the germline V gene. The V gene end was trimmed by 4 bases and the J gene end by 2 bases; junction bases not matched to a gene: 4. The CDR3 loop spans 15 amino acids.